This record covers a single TCR beta chain. Study processing details: Amplification of reference gene primers was used by the study to estimate nucleated cell counts. TCRdb's table, derived via immunoSEQ multiplex PCR, lists solely in-frame clones and lacks some. The V and J calls and the clone size are those of that table, but D and trimming were determined from the DNA. The table includes some 150,000 clones, about three quarters detected once. CDR3 length: 13 residues. Germline CDR1 MNHEY, CDR2 SVGAGI. V shed 2 bases and J shed 2 bases, with 5 bases lying between them. The sample is drawn from a study of blood T cell repertoires in COVID-19. Study summary: The United States, Italy and Spain provided the acute and convalescent COVID-19 samples. The cDNA or gDNA used as material had been derived from T cells, B-cell-depleted T cells, or PBMCs.

The rearrangement uses TRBV6-5 and TRBJ2-3; no definite D call. Sequenced input: peripheral blood. The TCR originated in a woman older than 75 with active or convalescent COVID-19. The CDR3 coding sequence is TGTGCCAGCAGTTACCTCCTCACAGATACGCAGTATTTT. Translated: CASSYLLTDTQYF.